Presented here are 2 T cell receptor beta chains from one specimen sequenced in a study of T cell responses to AZD1222 COVID-19 vaccine. Measured with immunoSEQ multiplex PCR; TCRdb has only the in-frame clones, and not every one. Among 150,000 to 160,000 clones listed, over 90% were seen once. This material consisted of peripheral blood, taken 28 days after the second AZD1222 dose. All receptors come from an adult who received the AZD1222 COVID-19 vaccine.

V usage is TRBV12-3 or TRBV12-4 and J usage is TRBJ2-3, with D unresolved. The V end was cut by 6 bases, the J end by 6 bases, with 13 bases between. The CDR3 has 13 residues. CDR3 region: CASSLGPRDTQYF. DNA of the CDR3: TGTGCCAGCAGCCTTGGCCCCCGGGATACGCAGTATTTT.

The rearrangement uses TRBV7-9 and TRBJ2-4, with 10 bases aligning to TRBD1. From germline, CDR1 is SEHNR and CDR2 FQNEAQ (reference sequence). The CDR3 length is 15 residues. V gave up 4 bases and J gave up 8 bases; unmatched junction bases: 8. The CDR3: CASSSRDRGIHIQYF. The CDR3 DNA follows: TGTGCCAGCAGCTCCCGGGACAGGGGTATCCACATTCAGTACTTC.